Listed below are T cell receptor beta chains from one sample, sequenced in a study of cytomegalovirus exposure and HLA in healthy donors. Profiled with immunoSEQ multiplex PCR; TCRdb holds only in-frame clones, not every one. The sample has 97,000 or so clones; approximately 80% are singletons. Sequencing was done on a sample of PBMCs. The receptors originated from a male donor in good health and CMV-seropositive. Each CDR3 is given with its conserved first and last residue. Rows give clone size only sometimes, using once, few, many, or a class for an expanded clone.

V: TRBV30
size: once
J: TRBJ2-2
CDR3: CAWSVFFPGELFF

V: TRBV5-1
size: .
J: TRBJ2-6
CDR3: CASSYRTAGANGLTF

V: TRBV30
size: once
J: TRBJ2-5
CDR3: CAWSGRVAGGETQYF

V: TRBV15
size: .
J: TRBJ1-3
CDR3: CATSIHRVAFGNTIYF

V: TRBV9
size: .
J: TRBJ2-3
CDR3: CASSESSGRTDTQYF

V: TRBV7-2
size: .
J: TRBJ2-3
CDR3: CASSLLAVAGTQYF

V: TRBV25-1
size: .
J: TRBJ2-7
CDR3: CASSASGSYEQYF

V: TRBV9
size: once
J: TRBJ2-5
CDR3: CASSVGVRGIWETQYF

V: TRBV6-5
size: .
J: TRBJ2-7
CDR3: CASRGGTSGTYEQYF

V: TRBV7-2
size: .
J: TRBJ2-5
CDR3: CASSLGPRQETQYF

V: TRBV5-5
size: .
J: TRBJ2-4
CDR3: CASSLFGRAENIQYF

V: TRBV7-9
size: .
J: TRBJ2-7
CDR3: CSSSTKGTSGGVGSYEQYF

V: TRBV5-4
size: .
J: TRBJ2-3
CDR3: CASSQALGLAATDTQYF

V: TRBV10-3
size: once
J: TRBJ2-5
CDR3: CAIRWGLGETQYF

V: TRBV6-6
size: .
J: TRBJ1-5
CDR3: CASSYSPETQHF

V: TRBV11-3
size: .
J: TRBJ2-5
CDR3: CASSLDGGSGETQYF

V: TRBV7-2
size: .
J: TRBJ2-1
CDR3: CASSPRWGRASNEQFF

V: TRBV28
size: few
J: TRBJ2-7
CDR3: CASRRQNLGEQYF

V: TRBV27
size: .
J: TRBJ2-7
CDR3: CASTLNLREMGYEQYF

V: TRBV7-2
size: .
J: TRBJ2-3
CDR3: CASSSPGLAVLTDTQYF

V: TRBV19
size: .
J: TRBJ2-2
CDR3: CASSIRSRAGGIGNGELFF

V: TRBV5-1
size: .
J: TRBJ1-1
CDR3: CASSLDNEAFF

V: TRBV7-9
size: .
J: TRBJ1-1
CDR3: CASSTWTGAGEAFF

V: TRBV7-5
size: few
J: TRBJ2-3
CDR3: CAKTQEGNTDTQYF

V: TRBV6-5
size: .
J: TRBJ2-1
CDR3: CASSYIAGVHEQFF

V: TRBV5-1
size: few
J: TRBJ2-1
CDR3: CASSWGQDNEQFF

V: TRBV5-1
size: .
J: TRBJ2-1
CDR3: CASSALQGNEQFF

V: TRBV7-8
size: once
J: TRBJ1-4
CDR3: CASSLGAFATNEKLFF

V: TRBV28
size: .
J: TRBJ1-5
CDR3: CASSSPPGFSNQPQHF

V: TRBV2
size: .
J: TRBJ2-1
CDR3: CASSKPGLQVEFF

V: TRBV19
size: .
J: TRBJ1-3
CDR3: CASKGQGDTRNTIYF

V: TRBV7-9
size: .
J: TRBJ2-7
CDR3: CSSSLGPSSYEQYF

V: TRBV2
size: .
J: TRBJ1-1
CDR3: CASVSQGIVNTEAFF

V: TRBV11-2
size: .
J: TRBJ2-3
CDR3: CASSFRGQGSADTQYF

V: TRBV9
size: once
J: TRBJ2-5
CDR3: CASSVAPGGRETQYF

V: TRBV6-6
size: .
J: TRBJ2-1
CDR3: CASSYSVAAYNEQFF

V: TRBV19
size: .
J: TRBJ2-3
CDR3: CASSTVLAGADTQYF

V: TRBV7-9
size: few
J: TRBJ1-1
CDR3: CASSPWTGGERTEAFF

V: TRBV5-1
size: .
J: TRBJ1-4
CDR3: CASSSQGGTHEKLFF

V: TRBV6-5
size: .
J: TRBJ1-1
CDR3: CASTLRQGSEAFF

V: TRBV19
size: .
J: TRBJ1-5
CDR3: CASSGRGFPQHF

V: TRBV28
size: .
J: TRBJ1-2
CDR3: CASGGANRGYTF

V: TRBV4-3
size: .
J: TRBJ1-4
CDR3: CASSQGDKTNEKLFF

V: TRBV19
size: .
J: TRBJ1-2
CDR3: CASSIGLNYGYTF

V: TRBV6-1
size: .
J: TRBJ2-5
CDR3: CASSEFSLAGQETQYF

V: TRBV7-2
size: .
J: TRBJ2-7
CDR3: CASSRGVAGSYEQYF

V: TRBV5-1
size: .
J: TRBJ2-1
CDR3: CASSPGQGTYNEQFF

V: TRBV11-3
size: once
J: TRBJ2-1
CDR3: CASSRGFAVGNEQFF

V: TRBV30
size: few
J: TRBJ2-5
CDR3: CAWSIGLQETQYF

V: TRBV27
size: .
J: TRBJ2-5
CDR3: CASSFSRLAGAKTQYF

V: TRBV6-1
size: few
J: TRBJ1-5
CDR3: CASSEGQFPRNF

V: TRBV2
size: .
J: TRBJ1-1
CDR3: CASSESPWTANTEAFF

V: TRBV29-1
size: .
J: TRBJ2-2
CDR3: CSVGSGSTNTGELFF

V: TRBV7-9
size: .
J: .
CDR3: CATQTGINEQYF